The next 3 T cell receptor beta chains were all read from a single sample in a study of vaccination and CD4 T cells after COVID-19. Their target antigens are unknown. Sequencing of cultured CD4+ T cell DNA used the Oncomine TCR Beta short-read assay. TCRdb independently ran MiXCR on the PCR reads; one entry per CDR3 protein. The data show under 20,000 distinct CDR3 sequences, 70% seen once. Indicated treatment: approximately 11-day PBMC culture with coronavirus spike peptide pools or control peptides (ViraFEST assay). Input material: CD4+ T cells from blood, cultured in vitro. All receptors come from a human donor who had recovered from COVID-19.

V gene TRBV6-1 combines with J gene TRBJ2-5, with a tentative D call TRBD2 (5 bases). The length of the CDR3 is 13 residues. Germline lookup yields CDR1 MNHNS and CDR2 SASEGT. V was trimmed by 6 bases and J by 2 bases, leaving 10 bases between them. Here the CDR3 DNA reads TGTGCCAGCAGGAAAGCGGCGCAAGAGACCCAGTACTTC. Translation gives CASRKAAQETQYF.

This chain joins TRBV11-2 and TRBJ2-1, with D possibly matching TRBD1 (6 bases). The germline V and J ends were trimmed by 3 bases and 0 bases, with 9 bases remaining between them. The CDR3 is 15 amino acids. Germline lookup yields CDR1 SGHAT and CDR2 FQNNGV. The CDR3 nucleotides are TGTGCCAGCAGCTTTAGGGACACCTCCTACAATGAGCAGTTCTTC. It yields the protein CASSFRDTSYNEQFF.

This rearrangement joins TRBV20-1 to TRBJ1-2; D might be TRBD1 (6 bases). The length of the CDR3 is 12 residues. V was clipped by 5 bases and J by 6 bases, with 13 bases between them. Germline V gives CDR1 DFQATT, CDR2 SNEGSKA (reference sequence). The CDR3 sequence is CSAGTTRDGYTF. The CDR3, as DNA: TGCAGTGCTGGGACAACCAGGGATGGCTACACCTTC.